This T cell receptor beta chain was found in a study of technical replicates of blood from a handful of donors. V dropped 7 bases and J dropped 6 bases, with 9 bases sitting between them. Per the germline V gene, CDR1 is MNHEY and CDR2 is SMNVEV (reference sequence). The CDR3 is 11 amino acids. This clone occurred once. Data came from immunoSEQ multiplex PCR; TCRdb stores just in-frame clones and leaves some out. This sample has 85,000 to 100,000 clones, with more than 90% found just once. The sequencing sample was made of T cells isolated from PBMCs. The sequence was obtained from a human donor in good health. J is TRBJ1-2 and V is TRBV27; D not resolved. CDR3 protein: CASKIGDGYTF. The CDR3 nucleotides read TGTGCCAGCAAGATCGGAGATGGCTACACCTTC.